The source of this T cell receptor (beta chain) is a study of cytomegalovirus exposure and HLA in healthy donors. Trimming removed 0 bases from V and 1 base from J; junction bases left unmatched: 8. The V gene's germline CDR1 is WNHNN and CDR2 SYGVQD (reference sequence). This CDR3 is 18 amino acids long. Details on this clone: Antigen: not known.

The PCR made use of 60 Vbeta and 13 Jbeta primers. The method was immunoSEQ multiplex PCR; TCRdb's version includes in-frame clones alone and lacks a portion of them. In the table there are around 180,000 clones, over 65% of which are singletons. The study, taken as a whole, reports: Overall, around 160 TCR beta chains were annotated as cytomegalovirus-associated.

The J gene is TRBJ1-1, the V gene TRBV10-1; 10 bases agree with TRBD1. This sequence was found in a man in his 60s in good health and CMV-seronegative. Sequenced sample: PBMCs. DNA of the CDR3: TGCGCCAGCAGTGAGTCGACCCGGGACAGGGGTCGGAACACTGAAGCTTTCTTT. Residues: CASSESTRDRGRNTEAFF.